Listed here are 15 T cell receptor beta chains from one sample, sequenced in a study of healthy donors' naive CD4 and CD8 T cells. TCR libraries were built from 450 to 650 ng of total RNA by linear amplification. In TCRdb, the reads were re-called with MiXCR into one record per CDR3 protein. The sample holds around 200,000 distinct CDR3 sequences, about 70% seen once. The specimen sequenced was naive CD4+ and CD8+ T cells sorted from blood, pooled from several donors. The receptors were sampled from a pool of human donors in good health; the sample pools cells from several healthy donors.

This clonotype was detected a few times. The gene calls are TRBV10-3 and TRBJ1-1; no reliable D call. V lost 4 bases, J lost 2 bases, and 5 bases lay in between. Germline assignment: CDR1 ENHRY and CDR2 SYGVKD. This CDR3 comprises 12 residues. CDR3 in DNA: TGTGCCATCAGTGCCGATAACACTGAAGCTTTCTTT. The encoded protein is CAISADNTEAFF.

V is TRBV29-1 and J is TRBJ2-3, with D tentatively TRBD2 (6 bases). Germline V gene data show CDR1 as SQVTM and CDR2 as ANQGSEA. This CDR3 has 15 residues. V was clipped by 7 bases and J by 3 bases, with 20 bases between them. This CDR3 reads CSGRPTHGGTDTQYF. Written as DNA, the CDR3 is TGCAGCGGGAGGCCTACCCACGGGGGAACAGATACGCAGTATTTT.

This clonotype has just a few counts. The gene calls are TRBV19 and TRBJ1-1, with a weak D call TRBD1 (5 bases). V was shortened by 7 bases and J by 5 bases, with 17 bases between the two germline ends. The CDR3 has 14 amino acids. CDR1 and CDR2 from the germline V gene are LNHDA and SQIVND (reference sequence). In DNA, the CDR3 is TGTGCCAGTACCCCCGTACCAGGGTCAACTGAAGCTTTCTTT. Protein sequence: CASTPVPGSTEAFF.

The V gene is TRBV15, the J gene TRBJ2-3; D might be TRBD1 (6 bases). V was shortened by 0 bases and J by 2 bases, with 9 bases between the two germline ends. CDR3 length equals 15 residues. CDR1 and CDR2 (germline): LNHNV, YYDKDF (reference sequence). CDR3 amino acids: CATSRDGQHTDTQYF. DNA for the CDR3: TGTGCCACCAGCAGAGATGGACAGCACACAGATACGCAGTATTTT.

This chain joins TRBV18 and TRBJ2-2, with no clear D. This CDR3 region has 13 residues. CDR1 and CDR2 from the germline V gene are KGHSH and LQKENI. V shed 6 bases and J shed 5 bases, with 10 bases lying between them. The CDR3, as DNA: TGTGCCAGCTCCCCCTCCCGGACCGGGGAGCTGTTTTTT. This encodes CASSPSRTGELFF.

The chain links TRBV6-5 to TRBJ2-1, with a possible D match to TRBD2 (6 bases). Germline CDR1 reads MNHEY; CDR2 reads SVGAGI. This CDR3 is 12 amino acids long. V lost 6 bases and J lost 13, with 16 bases in between. This chain's CDR3 is CASSTGALGQFF. The CDR3 coding sequence is TGTGCCAGCAGCACGGGAGCCTTGGGTCAGTTCTTC.

The chain couples TRBV19 to TRBJ1-2, with D maybe TRBD1 (6 bases). CDR3 length: 16 amino acids. CDR1 and CDR2 (germline): LNHDA, SQIVND (reference sequence). V dropped 1 base and J dropped 6 bases, with 18 bases sitting between them. CDR3 DNA: TGTGCCAGTAGTATAGGCGACAGGCGGGAGAACGATGGCTACACCTTC. Its protein is CASSIGDRRENDGYTF.

V is TRBV19 and J is TRBJ1-2; D is perhaps TRBD1 (6 bases). The germline gives CDR1 LNHDA, CDR2 SQIVND (reference sequence). V was trimmed by 5 bases and J by 4 bases, leaving 14 bases between them. The CDR3 consists of 14 residues. CDR3 DNA: TGTGCCAGTAGTCCCGGACAGAGACTCTATGGCTACACCTTC. This sequence encodes CASSPGQRLYGYTF. Variable domain in full (rest from reference TRBV19 and TRBJ1-2): DGGITQSPKYLFRKEGQNVTLSCEQNLNHDAMYWYRQDPGQGLRLIYYSQIVNDFQKGDIAEGYSVSREKKESFPLTVTSAQKNPTAFYLCASSPGQRLYGYTFGSGTRLTVV.

In this sample, this clonotype turned up a few times. The chain has TRBV19 and TRBJ1-6; weak D call: TRBD1 (5 bases). The V end lost 2 bases, the J end lost 11 bases, and 19 bases lay between the germline ends. This CDR3 region has 16 residues. Germline CDR1 reads LNHDA; CDR2 reads SQIVND (reference sequence). The DNA of the CDR3 is TGTGCCAGTAGTATACTTCCCTACCAGGGTGATACACCCCTCCACTTT. Translation: CASSILPYQGDTPLHF.

The chain joins TRBV2 to TRBJ2-7; D call uncertain. This CDR3 is built from 12 residues. Per germline, CDR1 SNHLY and CDR2 FYNNEI. Trimming pared 5 bases from V and 3 bases from J, leaving 8 bases between. CDR3 nucleotides: TGTGCCAGCAGTTGGGTAGTCTACGAGCAGTACTTC. As protein: CASSWVVYEQYF.

V is TRBV5-4 and J is TRBJ2-3, with TRBD1 matching 8 bases. CDR1 SGHNT and CDR2 YYREEE come from the germline V gene (reference sequence). Trimming took 0 bases from V and 6 from J; bases not matched to a gene: 3. The CDR3 is made up of 14 amino acids. CDR3 sequence (DNA): TGTGCCAGCAGCTTGGCAGGGGGCATGGATACGCAGTATTTT. Its translation is CASSLAGGMDTQYF.

This chain links TRBV19 with TRBJ2-7; D may match TRBD1 or TRBD2 (5 bases each). Per the germline V gene, CDR1 is LNHDA and CDR2 is SQIVND (reference sequence). The CDR3 runs 16 residues. V was trimmed by 4 bases and J by 0 bases, leaving 16 bases between them. DNA for the CDR3: TGTGCCAGTAGTAACTTAACGGGACCCCGCTCCTACGAGCAGTACTTC. Amino acid sequence: CASSNLTGPRSYEQYF.

The chain joins TRBV27 to TRBJ2-7, with 12 bases fitting TRBD2. Trimming cost V 4 bases and J 1 base; bases outside gene matches: 5. This CDR3 is built from 16 residues. Germline lookup yields CDR1 MNHEY and CDR2 SMNVEV (reference sequence). The CDR3 DNA sequence: TGTGCCAGCAGTTCCCTGACTAGCGGGAGATCCTACGAGCAGTACTTC. This sequence encodes CASSSLTSGRSYEQYF.

The genes are TRBV12-3 or TRBV12-4 and TRBJ1-1; D may be TRBD1 (6 bases). V lost 2 bases and J lost 4, with 8 bases in between. The CDR3 has 13 residues. The DNA of the CDR3 is TGTGCCAGCAGTTTAATGGGGGCCACTGAAGCTTTCTTT. Amino acid sequence: CASSLMGATEAFF.

This clonotype was counted a single time. This chain joins TRBV27 and TRBJ1-1, with a weak D call TRBD1 (5 bases). CDR1 MNHEY and CDR2 SMNVEV come from the germline V gene (reference sequence). CDR3 length: 12 residues. The V gene lost 7 bases and the J gene lost 5 bases, with 11 bases spanning the gap. CDR3 DNA: TGTGCCAGCACAACTTCAGGGACTGAAGCTTTCTTT. It encodes CASTTSGTEAFF.